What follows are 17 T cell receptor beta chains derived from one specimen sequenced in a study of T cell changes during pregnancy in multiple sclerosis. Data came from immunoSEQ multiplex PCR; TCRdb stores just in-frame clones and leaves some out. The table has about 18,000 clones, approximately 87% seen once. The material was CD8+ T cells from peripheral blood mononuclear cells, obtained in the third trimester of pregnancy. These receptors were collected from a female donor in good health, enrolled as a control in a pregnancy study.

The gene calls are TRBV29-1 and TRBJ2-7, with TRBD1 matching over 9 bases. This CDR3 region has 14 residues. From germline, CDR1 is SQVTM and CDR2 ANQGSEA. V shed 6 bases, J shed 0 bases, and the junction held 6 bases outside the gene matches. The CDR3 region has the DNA TGCAGCGTGGTAGGGACAGGGAGCTCCTACGAGCAGTACTTC. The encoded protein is CSVVGTGSSYEQYF.

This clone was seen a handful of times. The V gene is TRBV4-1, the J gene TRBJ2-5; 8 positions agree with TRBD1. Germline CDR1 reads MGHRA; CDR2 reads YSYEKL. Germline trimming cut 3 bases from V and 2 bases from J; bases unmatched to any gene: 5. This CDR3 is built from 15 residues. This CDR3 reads CASSHLGTGQETQYF. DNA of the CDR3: TGCGCCAGCAGCCACTTAGGGACAGGACAAGAGACCCAGTACTTC.

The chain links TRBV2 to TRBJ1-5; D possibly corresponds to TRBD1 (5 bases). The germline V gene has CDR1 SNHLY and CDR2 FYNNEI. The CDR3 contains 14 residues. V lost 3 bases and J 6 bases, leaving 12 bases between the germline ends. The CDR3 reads CASSDLQGGQPQHF. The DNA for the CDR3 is TGTGCCAGCAGTGATTTGCAGGGAGGTCAGCCCCAGCATTTT.

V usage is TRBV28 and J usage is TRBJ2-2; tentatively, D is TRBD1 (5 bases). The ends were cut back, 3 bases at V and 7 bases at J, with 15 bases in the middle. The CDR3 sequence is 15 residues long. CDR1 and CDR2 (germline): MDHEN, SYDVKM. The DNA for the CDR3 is TGTGCCAGCAGTTTGAGGAGTAGGGGTATCGGGGAGCTGTTTTTT. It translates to CASSLRSRGIGELFF.

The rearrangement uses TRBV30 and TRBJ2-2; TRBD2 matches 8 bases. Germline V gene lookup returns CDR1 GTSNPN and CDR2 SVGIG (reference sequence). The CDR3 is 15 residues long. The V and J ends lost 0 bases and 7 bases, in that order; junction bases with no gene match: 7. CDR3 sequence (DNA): TGTGCCTGGAGTGTTAGAGCGGGAGATGACGGGGAGCTGTTTTTT. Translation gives CAWSVRAGDDGELFF.

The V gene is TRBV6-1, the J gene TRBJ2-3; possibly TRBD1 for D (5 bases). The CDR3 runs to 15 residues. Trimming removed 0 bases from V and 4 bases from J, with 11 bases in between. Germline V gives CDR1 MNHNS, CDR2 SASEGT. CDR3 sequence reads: CASSEALQGPDTQYF. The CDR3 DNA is TGTGCCAGCAGTGAAGCGCTTCAGGGCCCAGATACGCAGTATTTT.

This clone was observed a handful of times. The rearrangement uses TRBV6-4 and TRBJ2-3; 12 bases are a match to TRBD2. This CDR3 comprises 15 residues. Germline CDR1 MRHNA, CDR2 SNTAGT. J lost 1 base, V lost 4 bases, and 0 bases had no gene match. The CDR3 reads CASSGTSGGTDTQYF. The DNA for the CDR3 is TGTGCCAGCAGTGGGACTAGCGGGGGCACAGATACGCAGTATTTT.

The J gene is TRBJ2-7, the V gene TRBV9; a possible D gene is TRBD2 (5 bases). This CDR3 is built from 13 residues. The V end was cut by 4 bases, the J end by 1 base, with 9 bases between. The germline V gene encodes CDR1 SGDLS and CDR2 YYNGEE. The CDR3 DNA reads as TGTGCCAGCAGCCCCGGACTTTCCTACGAGCAGTACTTC. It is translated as CASSPGLSYEQYF. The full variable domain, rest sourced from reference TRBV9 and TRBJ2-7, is DSGVTQTPKHLITATGQRVTLRCSPRSGDLSVYWYQQSLDQGLQFLIQYYNGEERAKGNILERFSAQQFPDLHSELNLSSLELGDSALYFCASSPGLSYEQYFGPGTRLTVT.

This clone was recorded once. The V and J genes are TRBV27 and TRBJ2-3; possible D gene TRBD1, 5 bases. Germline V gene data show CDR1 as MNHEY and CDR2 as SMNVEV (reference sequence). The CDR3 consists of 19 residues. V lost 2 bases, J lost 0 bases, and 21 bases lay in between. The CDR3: CASSLKGRLGMRSTDTQYF. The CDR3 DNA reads TGTGCCAGCAGTTTAAAGGGGCGTCTGGGGATGAGAAGCACAGATACGCAGTATTTT.

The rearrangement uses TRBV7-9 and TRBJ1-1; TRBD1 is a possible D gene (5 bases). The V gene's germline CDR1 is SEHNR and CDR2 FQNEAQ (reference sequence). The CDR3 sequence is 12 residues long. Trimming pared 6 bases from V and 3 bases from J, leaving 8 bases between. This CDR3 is CASRGEDTEAFF. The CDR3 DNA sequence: TGTGCCAGCAGGGGGGAGGACACTGAAGCTTTCTTT.

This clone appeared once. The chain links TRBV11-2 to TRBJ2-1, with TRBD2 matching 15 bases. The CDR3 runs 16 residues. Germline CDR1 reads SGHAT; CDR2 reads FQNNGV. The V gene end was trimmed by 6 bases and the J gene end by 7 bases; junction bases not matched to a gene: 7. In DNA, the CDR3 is TGTGCCAGCAGAATAACCGGGACTAGCGGGGGGAATGAGCAGTTCTTC. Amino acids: CASRITGTSGGNEQFF.

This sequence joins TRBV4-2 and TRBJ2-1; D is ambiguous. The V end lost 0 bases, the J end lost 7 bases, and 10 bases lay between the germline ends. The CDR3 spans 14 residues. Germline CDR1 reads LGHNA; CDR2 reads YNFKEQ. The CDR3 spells CASSQDTHGNEQFF. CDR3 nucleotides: TGTGCCAGCAGCCAAGACACTCACGGGAATGAGCAGTTCTTC.

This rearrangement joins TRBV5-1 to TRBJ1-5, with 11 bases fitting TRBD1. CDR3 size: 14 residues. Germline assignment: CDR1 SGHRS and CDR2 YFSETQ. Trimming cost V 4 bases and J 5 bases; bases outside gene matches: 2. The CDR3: CASSPGQGDQPQHF. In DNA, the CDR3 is TGCGCCAGCAGCCCGGGACAGGGGGATCAGCCCCAGCATTTT.

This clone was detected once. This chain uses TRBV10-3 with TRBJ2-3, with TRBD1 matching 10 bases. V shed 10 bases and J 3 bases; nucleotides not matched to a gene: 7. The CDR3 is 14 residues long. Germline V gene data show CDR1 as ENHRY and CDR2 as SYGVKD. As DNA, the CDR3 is TGTGCCACCTCCGGGACAGGGGATACAGATACGCAGTATTTT. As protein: CATSGTGDTDTQYF.

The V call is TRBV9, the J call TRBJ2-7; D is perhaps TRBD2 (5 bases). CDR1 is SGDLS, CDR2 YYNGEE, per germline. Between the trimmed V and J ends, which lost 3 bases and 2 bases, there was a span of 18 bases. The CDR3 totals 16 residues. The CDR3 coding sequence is TGTGCCAGCAGCGGCTACCGGGAAAGGAACCCCTACGAGCAGTACTTC. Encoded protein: CASSGYRERNPYEQYF. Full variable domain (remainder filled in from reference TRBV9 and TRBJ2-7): DSGVTQTPKHLITATGQRVTLRCSPRSGDLSVYWYQQSLDQGLQFLIQYYNGEERAKGNILERFSAQQFPDLHSELNLSSLELGDSALYFCASSGYRERNPYEQYFGPGTRLTVT.

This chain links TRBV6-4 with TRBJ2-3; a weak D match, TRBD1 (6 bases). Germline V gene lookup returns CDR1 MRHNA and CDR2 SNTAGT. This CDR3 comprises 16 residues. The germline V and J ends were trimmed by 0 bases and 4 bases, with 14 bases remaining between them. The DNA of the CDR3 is TGTGCCAGCAGTGACTCTCAGGCAGGGGATTCAGATACGCAGTATTTT. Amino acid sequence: CASSDSQAGDSDTQYF.

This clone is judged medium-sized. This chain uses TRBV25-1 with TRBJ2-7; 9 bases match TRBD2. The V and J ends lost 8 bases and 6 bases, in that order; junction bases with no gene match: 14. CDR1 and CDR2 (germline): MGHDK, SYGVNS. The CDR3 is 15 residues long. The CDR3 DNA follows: TGTGCCAGCTCCGATGGGGGAGCGGGAGGATCCGAGCAGTACTTC. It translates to CASSDGGAGGSEQYF.